One and the same sample provided the 29 T cell receptor beta chains below, sequenced in a study of shared clonotypes between healthy human individuals. The table came from immunoSEQ multiplex PCR; TCRdb's copy has only in-frame clones and leaves some out. The sample gives some 500,000 clones, approximately 94% of which show up once; under 0.065% is in the top ten. The material sequenced was naive CD4+ T cells sorted from blood. The subset: CD45RA+ positively selected. Every receptor here comes from a woman aged 25 to 45 in good health.

V gene TRBV30 combines with J gene TRBJ2-1; D possibly corresponds to TRBD2 (5 bases). The V end was cut by 3 bases, the J end by 5 bases, with 14 bases between. The CDR3 is 14 residues long. Per germline, CDR1 GTSNPN and CDR2 SVGIG (reference sequence). The CDR3 region is CAWSPGGPHNEQFF. CDR3 bases: TGTGCCTGGAGCCCAGGCGGGCCCCACAATGAGCAGTTCTTC.

This clone was observed a single time. The J gene is TRBJ2-5, the V gene TRBV7-6; 7 bases agree with TRBD1. Germline CDR1 is SGHVS and CDR2 is FNYEAQ. The V gene end was trimmed by 0 bases and the J gene end by 4 bases; junction bases not matched to a gene: 5. CDR3 size: 15 residues. CDR3 coding DNA: TGTGCCAGCAGCTTAGCGCCGGGACAGATAGAGACCCAGTACTTC. Translation: CASSLAPGQIETQYF. Full variable domain (remainder filled in from reference TRBV7-6 and TRBJ2-5): GAGVSQSPRYKVTKRGQDVALRCDPISGHVSLYWYRQALGQGPEFLTYFNYEAQQDKSGLPNDRFSAERPEGSISTLTIQRTEQRDSAMYRCASSLAPGQIETQYFGPGTRLLVL.

The chain links TRBV5-8 to TRBJ1-3; the match to TRBD1 covers 10 bases. Per the germline V gene, CDR1 is SGHTS and CDR2 is YDEGEE. The CDR3 is made up of 17 amino acids. V shed 0 bases and J 0 bases; nucleotides not matched to a gene: 3. CDR3 amino acids: CASSLGRDRGSGNTIYF. The CDR3, as DNA: TGTGCCAGCAGCTTGGGCCGGGACAGGGGCTCTGGAAACACCATATATTTT.

Comment on this clone: Additional DNA sequences in this sample encode the identical CDR3. The chain recombines TRBV6-1 with TRBJ1-5; D gene uncertain. The V and J ends lost 1 base and 2 bases respectively, with 3 bases between them. Germline V lookup: CDR1 MNHNS, CDR2 SASEGT. The length of the CDR3 is 13 residues. The CDR3 bases are TGTGCCAGCAGTGAAGTCGGCAATCAGCCCCAGCATTTT. This encodes CASSEVGNQPQHF.

This clone came up a few times. CDR3 nucleotides: TGTGCCAGCAGTTACTCGGCCGTAGCTAGAGGCTACACCTTC. Encoded protein: CASSYSAVARGYTF. This chain joins TRBV6-5 and TRBJ1-2; no definite D call. Germline CDR1 reads MNHEY; CDR2 reads SVGAGI. The CDR3 totals 14 residues. V was cut by 0 bases and J by 8 bases, with 13 bases left in between.

The rearrangement joins TRBV7-9 to TRBJ2-3; TRBD2 aligns across 7 bases. The CDR3 extends over 16 amino acids. Trimming at V came to 5 bases and at J to 0 bases, leaving 8 bases not matched to a gene. Germline CDR1 SEHNR, CDR2 FQNEAQ (reference sequence). The CDR3 loop reads CASSPSLAQSTDTQYF. The CDR3, as DNA: TGTGCCAGCAGCCCCTCACTAGCGCAGAGCACAGATACGCAGTATTTT.

This clone appeared a single time. The rearrangement uses TRBV7-6 and TRBJ2-7; D is ambiguous. The CDR3 is 14 amino acids. Trimming took off 5 bases at V and 0 bases at J, with 11 bases between the two ends. Per germline, CDR1 SGHVS and CDR2 FNYEAQ. CDR3 loop: CASSADGRSYEQYF. In DNA form, the CDR3 reads TGTGCCAGCAGCGCGGACGGCCGCTCCTACGAGCAGTACTTC.

In regard to this clone: The same CDR3 can be traced to other DNA sequences in this sample. The gene calls are TRBV28 and TRBJ2-7; D is undetermined. There are 13 residues in the CDR3. Germline V gives CDR1 MDHEN, CDR2 SYDVKM. V was cut by 3 bases and J by 2 bases, with 8 bases left in between. The CDR3 region has the DNA TGTGCCAGCAGTTTTAGGGTTCCCTACGAGCAGTACTTC. Protein product: CASSFRVPYEQYF.

This chain links TRBV7-9 with TRBJ2-5, with a possible D match to TRBD2 (6 bases). The germline V and J ends were trimmed by 5 bases and 5 bases, with 18 bases remaining between them. The germline CDR1 and CDR2 sequences are SEHNR and FQNEAQ (reference sequence). The CDR3 length is 15 residues. CDR3 residues: CASSVDGAGRETQYF. The CDR3 DNA reads as TGTGCCAGCAGCGTAGACGGGGCAGGGAGGGAGACCCAGTACTTC.

This clone was seen only once. The rearrangement joins TRBV5-6 to TRBJ2-5; D ambiguous. The CDR3 totals 15 residues. Germline CDR1 reads SGHDT; CDR2 reads YYEEEE. The V end lost 0 bases, the J end lost 3 bases, and 12 bases lay between the germline ends. CDR3 bases: TGTGCCAGCAGCTTGGTGGCGGTGTCAGAAGAGACCCAGTACTTC. It encodes CASSLVAVSEETQYF.

This chain connects TRBV11-2 to TRBJ2-7; 14 bases match TRBD2. CDR3 size: 16 residues. V was clipped by 5 bases and J by 5 bases; unmatched bases: 8. Germline CDR1 reads SGHAT; CDR2 reads FQNNGV. The CDR3 nucleotides read TGTGCCAGCAGCCTGAACCCGGGACTAGCGGGAGACGAGCAGTACTTC. Protein product: CASSLNPGLAGDEQYF. Combining the CDR3 with reference TRBV11-2 and TRBJ2-7 gives the whole variable domain EAGVAQSPRYKIIEKRQSVAFWCNPISGHATLYWYQQILGQGPKLLIQFQNNGVVDDSQLPKDRFSAERLKGVDSTLKIQPAKLEDSAVYLCASSLNPGLAGDEQYFGPGTRLTVT.

This chain joins TRBV7-9 and TRBJ1-1, with TRBD1 as a possible D gene (6 bases). Germline V gene lookup returns CDR1 SEHNR and CDR2 FQNEAQ (reference sequence). This CDR3 is built from 13 residues. V lost 5 bases to trimming and J lost 4 bases, with 11 bases between them. CDR3 region: CASSPTGITEAFF. DNA of the CDR3: TGTGCCAGCAGCCCGACAGGAATCACTGAAGCTTTCTTT.

The rearrangement uses TRBV29-1 and TRBJ2-1; maybe TRBD1 (5 bases). The V end was cut by 3 bases, the J end by 9 bases, with 15 bases between. CDR1 SQVTM and CDR2 ANQGSEA come from the germline V gene. The CDR3 totals 13 residues. The chain's CDR3 is CSVEDHQDTEQFF. CDR3 nucleotides: TGCAGCGTTGAGGACCACCAGGACACTGAGCAGTTCTTC.

Of note for this clone: Other DNA sequences in this specimen translate into the identical CDR3. The CDR3 region is CASSPRGSGQETQYF. CDR3 nucleotide sequence: TGTGCCAGCAGCCCACGGGGTAGCGGCCAAGAGACCCAGTACTTC. The V and J genes are TRBV7-9 and TRBJ2-5; D is perhaps TRBD2 (6 bases). Between the trimmed V and J ends, which lost 5 bases and 1 base, there was a span of 14 bases. CDR1 is SEHNR, CDR2 FQNEAQ, per germline (reference sequence). This CDR3 comprises 15 residues. Filled out from reference TRBV7-9 and TRBJ2-5, the complete variable domain reads DTGVSQNPRHKITKRGQNVTFRCDPISEHNRLYWYRQTLGQGPEFLTYFQNEAQLEKSRLLSDRFSAERPKGSFSTLEIQRTEQGDSAMYLCASSPRGSGQETQYFGPGTRLLVL.

Only one count was recorded for this clone. The chain has TRBV5-1 and TRBJ1-1; D not resolved. Deletions cut 4 bases from V and 3 bases from J, with 10 bases between. Germline loops: CDR1 SGHRS, CDR2 YFSETQ. The CDR3 covers 13 residues. CDR3 in amino acids: CASSRIGDTEAFF. The CDR3 coding sequence is TGCGCCAGCAGCCGAATTGGGGACACTGAAGCTTTCTTT.

This clone showed up just once. The chain has TRBV19 and TRBJ2-2; 11 nucleotides align to TRBD2. V shed 5 bases and J 5 bases; nucleotides not matched to a gene: 7. Looked up from germline, CDR1 is LNHDA and CDR2 is SQIVND (reference sequence). This CDR3 is built from 16 residues. In DNA, the CDR3 is TGTGCCAGTAGTCCCACTAGCGGGAGAGGTACCGGGGAGCTGTTTTTT. Translation: CASSPTSGRGTGELFF.

This chain uses TRBV30 with TRBJ1-2; 9 positions agree with TRBD1. V shed 4 bases and J 9 bases; nucleotides not matched to a gene: 6. The CDR3 has 12 residues. Germline assignment: CDR1 GTSNPN and CDR2 SVGIG (reference sequence). CDR3 nucleotides: TGTGCCTGGAAGAACAGGGGGCATCGCTACACCTTC. This sequence encodes CAWKNRGHRYTF.

The chain carries TRBV2 and TRBJ1-1, with a possible D match to TRBD1 (5 bases). This CDR3 is 14 amino acids long. Germline V lookup: CDR1 SNHLY, CDR2 FYNNEI. V was pared by 7 bases and J by 0 bases, with 12 bases between. The chain's CDR3 is CASMAGWLNTEAFF. The CDR3 DNA is TGTGCCAGCATGGCAGGGTGGCTGAACACTGAAGCTTTCTTT.

The rearrangement links TRBV2 to TRBJ1-4; unclear D gene. CDR3 length: 15 amino acids. The germline gives CDR1 SNHLY, CDR2 FYNNEI. Deletions cut 4 bases from V and 0 bases from J, with 9 bases between. The CDR3 nucleotides are TGTGCCAGCAGTGGGGGTCGGACAACTAATGAAAAACTGTTTTTT. The encoded protein is CASSGGRTTNEKLFF.

The chain recombines TRBV28 with TRBJ1-1; D may be TRBD1 (5 bases). Germline V lookup: CDR1 MDHEN, CDR2 SYDVKM. The V and J ends lost 7 bases and 5 bases respectively, with 14 bases between them. The CDR3 is 13 amino acids. CDR3 sequence reads: CASNLEQATEAFF. The CDR3 DNA follows: TGTGCCAGCAACCTGGAACAGGCTACTGAAGCTTTCTTT.

The V gene is TRBV10-3, the J gene TRBJ2-5; maybe TRBD2 (6 bases). This CDR3 region has 17 residues. V lost 0 bases, J lost 5 bases, and 19 bases lay in between. Per germline, CDR1 ENHRY and CDR2 SYGVKD. CDR3 coding DNA: TGTGCCATCAGTGAGTCCTCGGGCGGGGATTTGGGGGAGACCCAGTACTTC. This sequence encodes CAISESSGGDLGETQYF.

The rearrangement joins TRBV5-5 to TRBJ2-2; 8 nucleotides match TRBD2. The germline V gene has CDR1 SGHKS and CDR2 YYEKEE (reference sequence). The V gene end was trimmed by 0 bases and the J gene end by 3 bases; junction bases not matched to a gene: 1. This CDR3 contains 15 residues. In DNA, the CDR3 is TGTGCCAGCAGCTTGGAGCGGGGGTACACCGGGGAGCTGTTTTTT. Protein product: CASSLERGYTGELFF.

The rearrangement links TRBV28 to TRBJ2-7, with 9 bases identical to TRBD1. The germline CDR1 and CDR2 sequences are MDHEN and SYDVKM. J gave up 3 bases and V 4 bases, and 7 bases lay outside the gene matches. This CDR3 comprises 15 residues. CDR3: CASSSSGTGNYEQYF. The CDR3 coding sequence is TGTGCCAGCAGTTCATCCGGGACAGGGAACTACGAGCAGTACTTC.

A single count supports this clone. The rearrangement joins TRBV14 to TRBJ2-3; D perhaps matches TRBD2 (6 bases). This CDR3 contains 14 residues. Germline V CDR1 and CDR2: SGHDN, FVKESK. V lost 4 bases and J 8 bases, leaving 16 bases between the germline ends. CDR3 residues: CASSLITGVGTQYF. As DNA, the CDR3 is TGTGCCAGCAGCCTGATAACGGGAGTGGGTACGCAGTATTTT.

The chain joins TRBV9 to TRBJ2-5, with TRBD1 identical over 8 bases. CDR3 size: 15 residues. The germline CDR1 and CDR2 sequences are SGDLS and YYNGEE. J gave up 3 bases and V 2 bases, and 6 bases lay outside the gene matches. The CDR3 nucleotides read TGTGCCAGCAGCGTTACTACAGGGGGGAAAGAGACCCAGTACTTC. It yields the protein CASSVTTGGKETQYF.

V gene TRBV5-1 combines with J gene TRBJ2-7, with a tentative D call TRBD1 (6 bases). Germline assignment: CDR1 SGHRS and CDR2 YFSETQ. Trimming took off 4 bases at V and 0 bases at J, with 17 bases between the two ends. The CDR3 length is 16 residues. CDR3 residues: CASSPRDTSFSYEQYF. As DNA, the CDR3 is TGCGCCAGCAGCCCCCGGGACACTTCGTTCTCCTACGAGCAGTACTTC.

The chain couples TRBV29-1 to TRBJ1-3; D uncertain. Trimming took off 4 bases at V and 0 bases at J, with 10 bases between the two ends. CDR3 length: 14 residues. Germline CDR1 reads SQVTM; CDR2 reads ANQGSEA. CDR3 region: CSVVVGSSGNTIYF. The CDR3 DNA is TGCAGCGTTGTAGTGGGCAGCTCTGGAAACACCATATATTTT.

V gene TRBV4-2 combines with J gene TRBJ2-7; 7 bases are shared with TRBD2. The CDR3 extends over 17 amino acids. Trimming removed 4 bases from V and 2 bases from J; junction bases left unmatched: 14. Germline lookup yields CDR1 LGHNA and CDR2 YNFKEQ. CDR3 protein: CASSPPRRGGRPYEQYF. The CDR3 region has the DNA TGTGCCAGCAGCCCCCCCCGGAGGGGCGGGAGACCCTACGAGCAGTACTTC.

The chain recombines TRBV27 with TRBJ1-1; D is possibly TRBD1 (6 bases). The CDR3 extends over 13 amino acids. V dropped 5 bases and J dropped 4 bases, with 11 bases sitting between them. Germline lookup yields CDR1 MNHEY and CDR2 SMNVEV (reference sequence). This CDR3 is CASSPQGSTEAFF. DNA of the CDR3: TGTGCCAGCAGTCCACAGGGAAGCACTGAAGCTTTCTTT.